Detailed here is one TCR beta chain. This clone was detected a few times. This receptor's antigen is unknown. Base qualities are not recorded, but no much larger clone differs from it by a single base. The library came from the immunoSEQ multiplex PCR assay. A mixture of 60 forward primers for TCR Vbeta segments and 13 reverse primers for TCR Jbeta segments was used in the multiplex PCR. A multiplex PCR assay on genomic DNA amplified the CDR3 region of rearranged TCR beta genes. The Illumina HiSeq System was used to sequence the amplified TCR beta libraries as 87-base-pair reads. The authors processed their data as follows. A later analysis counted some 80 million unique TCR beta chains across the 640 or so repertoires, and 10 million to 12 million of these chains were shared by at least two donors. Raw reads were error-corrected and collapsed into unique sequences by a nearest-neighbor algorithm in which closely related sequences were merged to remove PCR and sequencing errors. Alignment of CDR3 sequences to IMGT reference sequences was used to assign V, D and J gene segments. For a sequence to be retained, a match of at least six nucleotides was required to both a V gene segment and a J gene segment. A rearrangement was called productive if the CDR3 had no stop codons and remained in frame with V and J, and every other rearrangement was called non-productive. Following IMGT convention, CDR3 was defined as the stretch from the second conserved V-encoded cysteine up to the conserved J-encoded phenylalanine. Sequences without an unambiguous match to a single V gene segment were excluded from the earlier analysis of approximately 600 of the donors. In an earlier analysis of 587 of the donors, V segments were called functional above 56.7% productive rearrangements and were called segregating when the between-donor standard deviation exceeded 5%. A statistical classification framework was built to diagnose cytomegalovirus status from the catalog of TCR beta chain sequences. A later analysis assigned V and J genes by comparing TCR nucleotide sequences with IMGT/GENE-DB human TR gene sequences. The TCRdist pipeline was used in a later analysis to assign CDR3 sequences and most-parsimonious VDJ recombination scenarios. In a later analysis, every TCR beta chain was defined by the combination of its CDR3 amino acid sequence and its V-gene family, and reads without a unique V-gene family were dropped. As a way to deal with suspected cross-contamination and a sequencing artifact, a later analysis dropped roughly 620 nucleotide sequences that were highly shared and had low generation probability. For each public chain, a later analysis derived a clonal expansion index from normalized ranks of inferred template counts within each repertoire. In a later analysis, generation probabilities were computed with a VDJ recombination model fitted to out-of-frame rearrangements, and the resulting probabilities were checked against IGoR. In a later analysis, TCR-TCR, TCR-HLA and TCR-CMV co-occurrence was scored with hypergeometric tests, and a repertoire-size bias correction was applied to TCR pairs. A later analysis estimated false discovery rates by permuting HLA or CMV assignments 20 times. In a later analysis, co-occurring TCRs were grouped with DBSCAN, and TCRdist sequence similarity was added when clustering was performed within HLA-allele-positive subsets. Co-occurrence clustering excluded repertoires with fewer than 30,000 or more than 120,000 public chains, plus five with anomalous nucleotide sharing. TCRdb stores this immuneACCESS table with in-frame sequences only. Part of the clones is absent; in the studies checked, under half of the shortfall reflects unresolved V genes, and no reason is known for the rest. That table is the source of V, J and clone size, and D and trimming were worked out from the DNA. The sample data list roughly 160,000 clones, and roughly 84% of these were observed just once. Around 0.37% of the sample is taken by the ten largest.

This sample stems from a study of cytomegalovirus exposure and HLA in healthy donors (dated by TCRdb to between 2016 and 2019). Background on the whole study: An earlier analysis of several hundred of the donors reported around 280 Gb of sequence data and 117 million unique TCR beta sequences obtained from approximately 180 million T cells. Roughly 300 gigabases of sequencing data and tens of millions of unique TCR sequences were included in an early release covering roughly 600 HLA-typed donors. Of the 350 to 400 genotyped donors, around 81% fell in the genetic ancestry cluster associated with self-reported Caucasian donors. The study was designed to test whether signatures of past pathogen exposure could be identified by cataloging public T cell receptors. The T cell repertoires of under 750 subjects were profiled by immunosequencing and related to cytomegalovirus serostatus. In addition to the first cohort of 650 to 750 subjects, a separate validation cohort of 120 different subjects was used. To predict cytomegalovirus infection status, the study combined high-throughput TCR immunosequencing, statistical association of individual TCRs with disease status, and machine learning. A later analysis re-analyzed previously published TCR beta repertoires from 666 donors and added high-resolution HLA genotyping to study TCR occurrence patterns. Rather than drawing on any new phenotypic data, the later analysis identified candidate immune exposures from TCR beta sequences and the way those sequences occurred across donors. An earlier analysis of nearly 600 of the donors applied high-throughput TCR beta sequencing to assess whether each TCR beta V gene segment acted as functional or pseudogenic. Donor age, sex, ethnicity and CMV serostatus were collected together with the repertoire data. Genome-wide SNP genotypes for about 65% of the roughly 700 donors were used in a later genetic analysis, which treated that subset as a discovery cohort. Every discovery cohort repertoire had been produced on one sequencing platform. HLA typing covered class I and class II loci at four-digit resolution. Typing coverage differed by locus: A, B, C, DRB1 and DQB1 were typed in roughly 620-640 donors, DQA1 in 522, DPA1 in some 600, and DPB1 in just under 490. About five DR-DQ haplotypes were treated as single units for association and clustering because of strong linkage in the cohort. Across approximately 400 genotyped donors of the cohort, an average of about 200,000 unique TCR beta nucleotide sequences per donor were sequenced, and about a sixth of those sequences were non-productive. Here is what the overall study found, with its caveats: In a later genetic analysis, fewer N-insertions in productive TCRs were reported among donors in an Asian-associated ancestry cluster than the roughly 700-donor mean. A few of the identified cytomegalovirus-associated TCR beta chains were confirmed in vitro to be specific for cytomegalovirus antigens. In a later genetic analysis, a missense DCLRE1C variant was associated with V-gene and J-gene trimming of TCR beta chains, and the association was replicated in an independent cohort. In a later analysis, most CMV-associated TCR beta chains were found to appear HLA-restricted, with HLA associations seemingly driven largely by CMV exposure. In a later analysis, several top co-occurrence clusters were reported to appear linked to parvovirus B19, influenza, CMV and Epstein-Barr virus. In a later analysis, some 17,000 TCR beta sequences were associated with specific HLA alleles at a false discovery rate of 0.05. In a later analysis, HLA-associated TCR beta chains showed more clonal expansion and lower generation probabilities than non-associated chains that were equally common. The authors suggested that the approach could potentially be generalized to other disease states and immunological phenotypes. Strong co-occurrence of HLA alleles, especially DR and DQ, made assigning TCR associations to individual alleles difficult. A further reported finding was that TCR beta sequences accurately predicted the HLA-A and HLA-B alleles for most subjects in the first cohort. CMV serostatus was the only immune exposure information available for the cohort. Broadly in line with IMGT annotations, most TCR beta V segments showed up in productive rearrangements about 87% or about 30% of the time in an earlier analysis of approximately 600 of the donors. Most TCR sequences were seen in very few donors, while some public TCRs were found in many individuals. Because counts were too low, 15 to 20 rarely observed V segments, including chromosome 9 orphons, were excluded from the earlier analysis of 587 of the donors. Linkage disequilibrium might explain the correlated functional status among segregating V segments, but an unknown experimental factor could not be excluded. A group of highly shared sequence variants was considered likely to be a technical artifact of the sequencing pipeline. A total of 164 TCR beta chains were listed by the study as associated with cytomegalovirus. Because some donors lacked HLA typing at each locus, the association tests relied only on the typed subset. This cohort had only TCR beta chains sequenced, and the lack of alpha or paired-chain data limited which features could be detected. In a later analysis, the rate of TCR association differed among HLA loci, with DRB1 alleles having the most associated TCRs and HLA-C alleles having the fewest. Cytomegalovirus status was reported to be diagnosed by the classifier with high specificity and sensitivity in both the original and validation cohorts. The presence/absence analyses assumed that sequencing depth was roughly uniform across donors, and that assumption may not be true.

The cohort comprised hundreds of healthy bone marrow donors. At the time of sampling, every cohort member was nominally healthy, though immune exposures that went unrecorded were likely present. The donor tested CMV seronegative and was one of the 352 seronegative cohort members. Every donor gave a peripheral blood sample, and the peripheral blood mononuclear cells from that sample were used for TCR beta sequencing. Genomic DNA extraction from the blood cell samples was performed with the Qiagen DNeasy Blood Extraction Kit. The sequence came from a boy younger than 10 in good health and CMV-seronegative. The sequencing input was PBMCs.

CDR3 reads: CASSQSGTGSEKLFF. The DNA is as follows: TGTGCCAGCAGCCAGTCCGGGACAGGGAGCGAAAAACTGTTTTTT. The sequence is built from TRBV7-3 and TRBJ1-4, with 9 junctional bases fitting TRBD1. There are 15 amino acids in the CDR3, from cysteine to phenylalanine inclusive. CDR3 DNA is the only sequence kept; it has 45 bases, read in frame from the first base. The germline V gene sets CDR1 to SGHTA and CDR2 to FQGTGA. Trimming accounts for 5 bases at V and 8 bases at J, while the number of junction bases matched to no gene is 9.